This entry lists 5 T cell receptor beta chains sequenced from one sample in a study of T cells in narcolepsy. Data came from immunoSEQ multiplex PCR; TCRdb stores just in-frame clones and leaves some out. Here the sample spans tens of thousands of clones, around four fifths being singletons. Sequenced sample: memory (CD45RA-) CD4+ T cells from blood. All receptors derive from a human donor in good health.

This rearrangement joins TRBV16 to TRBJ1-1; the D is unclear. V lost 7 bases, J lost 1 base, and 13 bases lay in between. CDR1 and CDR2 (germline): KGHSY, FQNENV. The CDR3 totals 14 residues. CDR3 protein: CASTTPNRNTEAFF. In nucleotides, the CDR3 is TGTGCCAGCACCACCCCGAACAGGAACACTGAAGCTTTCTTT.

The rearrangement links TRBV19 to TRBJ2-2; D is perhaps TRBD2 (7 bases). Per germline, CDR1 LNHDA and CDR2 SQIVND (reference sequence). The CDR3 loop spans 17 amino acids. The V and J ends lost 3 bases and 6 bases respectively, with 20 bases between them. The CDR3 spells CASSIAQGRGRAGELFF. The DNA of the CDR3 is TGTGCCAGTAGTATCGCTCAAGGGCGGGGGCGTGCCGGGGAGCTGTTTTTT.

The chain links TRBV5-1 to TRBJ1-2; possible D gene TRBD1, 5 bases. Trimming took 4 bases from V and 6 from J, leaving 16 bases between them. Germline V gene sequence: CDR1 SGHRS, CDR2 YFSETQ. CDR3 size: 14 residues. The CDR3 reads CASSAGHWGDGYTF. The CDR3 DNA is TGCGCCAGCAGCGCCGGACACTGGGGTGATGGCTACACCTTC.

CDR3 sequence: CASSLWGGSGDEQYV. The CDR3 region has the DNA TGTGCCAGCAGCTTGTGGGGGGGCTCCGGCGACGAGCAGTACGTC. The gene calls are TRBV5-6 and TRBJ2-7; D possibly corresponds to TRBD2 (7 bases). Trimming removed 1 base from V and 5 bases from J, with 16 bases in between. Per the germline V gene, CDR1 is SGHDT and CDR2 is YYEEEE. CDR3 length equals 15 residues.

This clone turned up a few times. The CDR3 DNA follows: TGTGCCAGCAGTTCTTACAGGAACACTGAAGCTTTCTTT. Protein: CASSSYRNTEAFF. The chain has TRBV27 and TRBJ1-1; D gene unclear. The CDR3 is 13 residues long. V was pared by 4 bases and J by 1 base, with 7 bases between. Germline V gene lookup returns CDR1 MNHEY and CDR2 SMNVEV (reference sequence).